This note documents a single T cell receptor (beta chain) sequence. A single record per CDR3 protein comes from TCRdb applying MiXCR to the 5' RACE reads. The sample consists of some 300,000 distinct CDR3 sequences, 20% to 25% of them appearing once. This specimen comes from a study of T-cell memory formation after mild COVID-19. The V end was cut by 1 base, the J end by 0 bases, with 3 bases between. The length of the CDR3 is 14 residues. Germline assignment: CDR1 SGHTA and CDR2 FQGNSA. The rearrangement uses TRBV7-2 and TRBJ2-2; D is undetermined. Material: PBMCs or a T cell subset sorted from them (not recorded which). This TCR came from a man in his late teens or twenties who had mild COVID-19 (a few samples of this study predate the infection). Cell type and time point are not known. The CDR3: CASSLVANTGELFF. CDR3 nucleotide sequence: TGTGCCAGCAGCTTAGTGGCGAACACCGGGGAGCTGTTTTTT.